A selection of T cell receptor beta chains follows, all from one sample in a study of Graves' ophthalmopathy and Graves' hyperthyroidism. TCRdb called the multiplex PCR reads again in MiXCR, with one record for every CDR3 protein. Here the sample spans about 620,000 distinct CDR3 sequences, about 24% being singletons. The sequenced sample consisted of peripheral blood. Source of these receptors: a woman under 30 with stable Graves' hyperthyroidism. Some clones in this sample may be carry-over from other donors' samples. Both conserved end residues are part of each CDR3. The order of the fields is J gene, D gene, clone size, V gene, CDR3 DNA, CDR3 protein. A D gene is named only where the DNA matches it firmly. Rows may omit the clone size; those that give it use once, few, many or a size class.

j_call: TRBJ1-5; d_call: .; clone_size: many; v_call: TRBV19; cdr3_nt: TGTGCCAGTAGTCGATCACGGGACATCTATCAGCCCCAGCATTTT; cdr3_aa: CASSRSRDIYQPQHF
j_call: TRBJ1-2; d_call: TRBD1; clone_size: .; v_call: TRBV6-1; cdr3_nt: TGTGCCAGCAGTGCTAGGGACAGGGATTCCTATGGCTACACCTTC; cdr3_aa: CASSARDRDSYGYTF
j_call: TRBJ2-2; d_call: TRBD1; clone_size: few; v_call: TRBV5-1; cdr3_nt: TGCGCCAGCAGCGTCCGGGACAGCCGGAGCACCGGGGAGCTGTTTTTT; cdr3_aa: CASSVRDSRSTGELFF
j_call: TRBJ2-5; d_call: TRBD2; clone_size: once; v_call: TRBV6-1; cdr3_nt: TGTGCCAGCAGTAAGGGACTAGCGGGAGACCAAGAGACCCAGTACTTC; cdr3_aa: CASSKGLAGDQETQYF
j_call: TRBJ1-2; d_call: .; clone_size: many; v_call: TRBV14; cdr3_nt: TGTGCCAGCAGCCAAGAATTTACGACATACTATGGCTACACCTTC; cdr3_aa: CASSQEFTTYYGYTF
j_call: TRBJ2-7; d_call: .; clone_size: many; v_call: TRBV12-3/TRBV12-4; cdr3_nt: TGTGCCAGCAGCCTTACTAGTAACGAGCAGTACTTC; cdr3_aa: CASSLTSNEQYF
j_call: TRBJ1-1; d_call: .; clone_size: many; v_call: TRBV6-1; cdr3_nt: TGTGCCAGCAGTGACGCGACATCCCCCCCAGCTTTCTTT; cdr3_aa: CASSDATSPPAFF
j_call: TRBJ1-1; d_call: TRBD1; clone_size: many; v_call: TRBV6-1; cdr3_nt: TGTGCCAGCAGTACCCGGACAGGGAGGATGAACACTGAAGCTTTCTTT; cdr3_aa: CASSTRTGRMNTEAFF
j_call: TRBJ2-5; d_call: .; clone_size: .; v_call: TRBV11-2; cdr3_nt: TGTGCCAGCAGCTTAGACACCCAGGGAAGTTGGACCCAGTACTTC; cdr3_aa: CASSLDTQGSWTQYF
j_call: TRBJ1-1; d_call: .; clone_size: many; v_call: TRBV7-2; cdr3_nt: TGTGCCAGCAGCTTTGCAGGATGGACTGAAGCTTTCTTT; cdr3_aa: CASSFAGWTEAFF
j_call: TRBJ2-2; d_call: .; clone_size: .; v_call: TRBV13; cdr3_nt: TGTGCCAGCAGCCTTGGGGGGACCTTGAACACCGGGGAGCTGTTTTTT; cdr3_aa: CASSLGGTLNTGELFF
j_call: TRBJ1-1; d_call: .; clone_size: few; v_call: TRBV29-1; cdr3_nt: TGCAGCGTTGATACTAGTGGGGTGGACACTGAAGCTTTCTTT; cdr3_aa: CSVDTSGVDTEAFF
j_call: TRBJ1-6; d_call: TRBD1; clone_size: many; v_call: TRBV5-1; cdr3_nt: TGCGCCAGCAGCACGGGACAGGAAACTTCACCCCTCCACTTT; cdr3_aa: CASSTGQETSPLHF
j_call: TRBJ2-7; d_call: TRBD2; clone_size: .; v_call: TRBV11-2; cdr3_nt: TGTGCCAGCAGAAGAGCGGGGGACCGTTCCTACGAGCAGTACTTC; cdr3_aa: CASRRAGDRSYEQYF
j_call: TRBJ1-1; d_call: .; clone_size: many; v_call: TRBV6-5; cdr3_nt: TGTGCCAGCAGTCGACGGACCTTGAACACTGAAGCTTTCTTT; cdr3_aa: CASSRRTLNTEAFF
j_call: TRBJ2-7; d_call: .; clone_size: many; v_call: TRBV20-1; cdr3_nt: TGCAGTGCTAGCGTAGGTGGCAGGGACTACGAGCAGTACTTC; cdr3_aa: CSASVGGRDYEQYF
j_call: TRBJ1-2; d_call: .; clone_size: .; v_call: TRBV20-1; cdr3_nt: TGCAGTGCTACAGGGTTCTCAAACTATGGCTACACCTTC; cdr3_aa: CSATGFSNYGYTF
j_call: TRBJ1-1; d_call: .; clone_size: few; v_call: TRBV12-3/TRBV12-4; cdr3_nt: TGTGCCAGCAGTTTTATACAGATGAACACTGAAGCTTTCTTT; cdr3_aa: CASSFIQMNTEAFF
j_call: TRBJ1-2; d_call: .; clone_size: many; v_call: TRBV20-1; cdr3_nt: TGCAGTGCTAGAGGGTCGGGCTATGGCTACACCTTC; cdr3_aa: CSARGSGYGYTF
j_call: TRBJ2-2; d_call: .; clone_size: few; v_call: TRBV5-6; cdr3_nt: TGTGCCAGCAGCTTTGGGGGAAGAAACACCGGGGAGCTGTTTTTT; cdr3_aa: CASSFGGRNTGELFF
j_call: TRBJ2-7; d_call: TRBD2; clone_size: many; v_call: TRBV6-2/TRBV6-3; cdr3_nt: TGTGCCAGCAGCAAAGGGACTAGCGGGAGCTACGAGCAGTACTTC; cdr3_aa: CASSKGTSGSYEQYF
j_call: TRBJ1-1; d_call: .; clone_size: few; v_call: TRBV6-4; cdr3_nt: TGTGCCAGCAGTGACCGAGGACTGATGAACACTGATGCTTTCTTT; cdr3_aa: CASSDRGLMNTDAFF
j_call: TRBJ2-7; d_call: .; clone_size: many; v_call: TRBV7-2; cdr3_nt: TGTGCCAGCAGCTTAGCCATACTGGGGGCGCTTAGCCACGAGCAGTACTTC; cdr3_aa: CASSLAILGALSHEQYF
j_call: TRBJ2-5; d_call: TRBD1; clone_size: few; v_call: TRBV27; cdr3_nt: TGTGCCAGCAGTTTAGGGACAGGGGCTTACGAGACCCAGTACTTC; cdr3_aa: CASSLGTGAYETQYF
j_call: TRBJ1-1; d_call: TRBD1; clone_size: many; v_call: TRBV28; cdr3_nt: TGTGCCAGCAGTTCAGGGGGCAGAGACACTGAAGCTTTCTTT; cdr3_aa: CASSSGGRDTEAFF
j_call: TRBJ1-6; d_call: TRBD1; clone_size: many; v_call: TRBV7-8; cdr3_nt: TGTGCCAGCAGCCAACTTCGACAGGGCGGGAATTCACCCCTCCACTTT; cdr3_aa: CASSQLRQGGNSPLHF
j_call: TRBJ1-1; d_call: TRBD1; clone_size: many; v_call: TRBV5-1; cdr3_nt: TGTGCCAGCAGTTCCGGGACAGGCAACACTGAAGCTTTCTTT; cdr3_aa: CASSSGTGNTEAFF
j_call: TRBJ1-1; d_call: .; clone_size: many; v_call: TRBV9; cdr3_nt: TGTGCCAGCAGCGGTCCGGACAGCAACACTGAAGCTTTCTTT; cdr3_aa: CASSGPDSNTEAFF
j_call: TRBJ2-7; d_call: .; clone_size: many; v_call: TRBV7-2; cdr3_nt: TGTGCCAGCAGCCAAGACCGAAGTAGGCCGTACGAGCAGTACTTC; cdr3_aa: CASSQDRSRPYEQYF
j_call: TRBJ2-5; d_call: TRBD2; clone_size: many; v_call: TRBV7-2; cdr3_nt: TGTGCCAGCAGCAGGGGGACTAGCGGGAGGGCCGGGGTTGAGACCCAGTACTTC; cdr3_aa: CASSRGTSGRAGVETQYF
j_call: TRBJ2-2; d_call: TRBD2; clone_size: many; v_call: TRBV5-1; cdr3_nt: TGCGCCAGCAGCTTCACTAGCGGGAGCACCGGGGAGCTGTTTTTT; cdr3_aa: CASSFTSGSTGELFF
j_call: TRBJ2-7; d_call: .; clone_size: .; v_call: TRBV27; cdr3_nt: TGTGCCAGCAGTTTCCGGGACCCAAGGGGCGAGCAGTACTTC; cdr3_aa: CASSFRDPRGEQYF
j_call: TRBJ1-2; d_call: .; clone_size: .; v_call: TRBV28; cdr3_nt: TGTGCCAGCAGTGGGACGGGGTTGGGCTATGGCTACACCTTC; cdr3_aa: CASSGTGLGYGYTF
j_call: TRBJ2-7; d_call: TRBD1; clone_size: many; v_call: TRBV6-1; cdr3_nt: TGTGCCAGCAGTGAGACGGGGACAGGGGCCTACGAGCAGTACTTC; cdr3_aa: CASSETGTGAYEQYF
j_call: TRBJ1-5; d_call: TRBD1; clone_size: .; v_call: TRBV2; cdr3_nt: TGTGCCAGCAGTGCGGGTTTGCAGGGGGCTAATCAGCCCCAGCATTTT; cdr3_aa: CASSAGLQGANQPQHF
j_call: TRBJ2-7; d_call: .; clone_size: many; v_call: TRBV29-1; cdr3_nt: TGCAGCGTCCCCGCTAAAGGTAGCCCCTACGAGCAGTACTTC; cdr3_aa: CSVPAKGSPYEQYF
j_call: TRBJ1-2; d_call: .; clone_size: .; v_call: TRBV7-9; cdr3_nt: TGTGCCAGCAGCTTAGCCGATGGCTACACCTTC; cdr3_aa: CASSLADGYTF
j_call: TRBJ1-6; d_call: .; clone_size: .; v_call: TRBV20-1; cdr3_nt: TGCAGTGCTAGAGCCCAGGGAGCGTATTCACCCCTCCACTTT; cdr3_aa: CSARAQGAYSPLHF
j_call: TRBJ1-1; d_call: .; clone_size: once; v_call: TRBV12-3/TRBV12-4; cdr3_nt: TGTGCCAGCAGTTTCAGGCGTAGTGAAGCTTTCTTT; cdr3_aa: CASSFRRSEAFF
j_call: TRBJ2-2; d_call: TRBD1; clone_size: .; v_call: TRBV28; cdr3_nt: TGTGCCAGCAGTTTCCGGGACAGGGGTCCCGGGGAGCTGTTTTTT; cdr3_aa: CASSFRDRGPGELFF
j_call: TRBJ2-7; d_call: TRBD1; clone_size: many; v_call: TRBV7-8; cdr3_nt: TGTGCCAGCAGCTTAGCGGCGACAGGGGCCGAGCAGTACTTC; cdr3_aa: CASSLAATGAEQYF
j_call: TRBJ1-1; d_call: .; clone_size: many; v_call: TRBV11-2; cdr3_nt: TGTGCCAGCAGCCCACGTGCAGTATCCACTGAAGCTTTCTTT; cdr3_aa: CASSPRAVSTEAFF
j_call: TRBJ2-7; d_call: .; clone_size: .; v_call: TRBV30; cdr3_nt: TGTGCCTGGAGTGTATTTGCGGGCCAAGGCGAGCGGTACTTC; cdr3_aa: CAWSVFAGQGERYF
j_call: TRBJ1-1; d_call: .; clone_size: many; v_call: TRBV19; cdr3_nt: TGTGCCAGTACTCCGCCCCGCAGGGCATGGGCTTTCTTT; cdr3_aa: CASTPPRRAWAFF
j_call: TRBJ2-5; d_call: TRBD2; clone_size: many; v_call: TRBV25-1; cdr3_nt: TGTGCCAGCAGTGAACCATCGGGACTAGCGGGAAGGGAGACCCAGTACTTC; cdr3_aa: CASSEPSGLAGRETQYF
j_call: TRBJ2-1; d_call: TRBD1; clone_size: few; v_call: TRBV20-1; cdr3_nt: TGCAGTGCTAGAGATACCACAGGGGGAGCCTACAATGAGCAGTTCTTC; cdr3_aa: CSARDTTGGAYNEQFF
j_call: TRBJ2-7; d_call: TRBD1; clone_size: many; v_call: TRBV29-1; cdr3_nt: TGCAGCGTTGAGGGGACAGGGGCCCCCTCGCAGTACTTC; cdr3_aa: CSVEGTGAPSQYF
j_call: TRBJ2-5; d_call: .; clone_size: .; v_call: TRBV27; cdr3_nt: TGTGCCAGCAGTGATAGTCCCCTCGGGGAGACCCAGTACTTC; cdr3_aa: CASSDSPLGETQYF
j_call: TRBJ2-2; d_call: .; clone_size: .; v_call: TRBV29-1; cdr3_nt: TGCAGCGTTGAAATAGGGCAGACGAACACCGGGGAGCTGTTTTTT; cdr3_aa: CSVEIGQTNTGELFF
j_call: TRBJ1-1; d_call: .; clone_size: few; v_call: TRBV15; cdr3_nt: TGTGCCACCACCCCGGGGCCATTGAACACTGAAGCTTTCTTT; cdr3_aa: CATTPGPLNTEAFF
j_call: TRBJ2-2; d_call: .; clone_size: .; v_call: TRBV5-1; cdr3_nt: TGCGCCAGCAGCCCAACCAGGGGCGGCGGGGAGCTGTTTTTT; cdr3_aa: CASSPTRGGGELFF
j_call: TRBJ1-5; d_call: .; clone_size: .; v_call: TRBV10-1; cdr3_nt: TGCGCCAGCAGTGAGGGTCTAGTCCAAAGGGGCAATCAGCCCCAGCATTTT; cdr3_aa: CASSEGLVQRGNQPQHF
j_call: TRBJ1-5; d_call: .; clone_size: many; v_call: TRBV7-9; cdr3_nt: TGTGCCAGCAGCTTAGAAGGGGAGAATCAGCCCCAGCATTTT; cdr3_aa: CASSLEGENQPQHF
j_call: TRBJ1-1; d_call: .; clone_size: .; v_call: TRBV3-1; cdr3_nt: TGTGCCAGCAGACCCCGGGGGGGAATCACTGAAGCTTTCTTT; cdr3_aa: CASRPRGGITEAFF
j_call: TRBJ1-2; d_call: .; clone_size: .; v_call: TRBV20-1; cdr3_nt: TGCAGTGCTGCACAGGGACGCGGCTATGGCTACACCTTC; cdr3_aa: CSAAQGRGYGYTF
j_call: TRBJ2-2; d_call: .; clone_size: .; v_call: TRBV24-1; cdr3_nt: TGTGCCACCAGTGAGTCGCCCGGGGAGCTGTTTTTT; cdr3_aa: CATSESPGELFF
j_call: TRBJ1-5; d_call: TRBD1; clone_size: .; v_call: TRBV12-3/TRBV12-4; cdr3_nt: TGTGCCAGCAGCCCCGGACAGGGGATTCAGCCCCAGCATTTT; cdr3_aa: CASSPGQGIQPQHF
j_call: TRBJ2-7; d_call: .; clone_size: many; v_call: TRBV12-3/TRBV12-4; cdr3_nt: TGTGCCAGCACTTTTGGGGGCGAGCAGTACTTC; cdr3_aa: CASTFGGEQYF
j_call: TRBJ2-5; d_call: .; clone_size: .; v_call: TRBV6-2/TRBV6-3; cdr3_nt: TGTGCCAGCAACGAGGGGTGGCTAGGAGAGACCCAGTACTTC; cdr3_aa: CASNEGWLGETQYF
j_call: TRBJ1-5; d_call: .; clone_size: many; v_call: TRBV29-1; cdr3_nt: TGCAGCGTTGAAGATCCAGGGAGAGCCCAGCATTTT; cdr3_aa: CSVEDPGRAQHF